This T cell receptor beta chain was recorded in a study of long-term antiretroviral therapy in people with HIV. Study-level information: The earliest specimens came about a decade ahead of the 2015 immediate-ART recommendation. Study-wide points: The range of CDR3 lengths in HIV repertoires proved narrower than that found in controls. Clones that had undergone expansion before ART prevailed in the repertoire throughout all time points.

The libraries were made with immunoSEQ v3.0 at survey level. Here immunoSEQ multiplex PCR was the method, and the copy in TCRdb shows in-frame clones only, minus some. The sample records about 28,000 clones, approximately 78% being singletons. Donors each had at least one pre-ART PBMC sample and at least two post-ART ones. Regarding this clone: Its antigen remains unidentified.

The CDR3 has 13 residues. CDR1 KGHSH and CDR2 LQKENI come from the germline V gene. Trimming shortened V by 2 bases and J by 9 bases, and 13 bases separated the two germline ends. Sequenced material: unsorted PBMCs, taken 3 years after starting antiretroviral therapy. The chain carries TRBV18 and TRBJ1-1; D gene ambiguous. The clonotype comes from a man in his forties with HIV. The CDR3 loop reads CASSPIEGSQAFF. CDR3 bases: TGTGCCAGCTCACCAATTGAAGGGTCGCAAGCTTTCTTT.